A selection of T cell receptor beta chains follows, all from one sample in a study of regulatory T cells in long-lasting Graves disease. TCRdb passed the multiplex PCR reads through MiXCR, listing each CDR3 protein once. The data show around 230,000 distinct CDR3 sequences, around 18% seen once. The sample in question was peripheral blood mononuclear cells (PBMCs), obtained at new diagnosis, from a patient treated with antithyroid drugs. These receptors originate from a female donor with Graves disease. The CDR3 runs from the conserved cysteine through the conserved F or W. D genes are given only for firm matches. Rows may omit the clone size; those that give it use once, few, many or a size class.

d_gene: .; v_gene: TRBV20-1; j_gene: TRBJ2-7; abundance: few; CDR3nt: TGCAGTGCTAGGCCCCTGGGGGAGACATACGAGCAGTACTTC; CDR3aa: CSARPLGETYEQYF
d_gene: TRBD1; v_gene: TRBV20-1; j_gene: TRBJ2-7; abundance: many; CDR3nt: TGCAGTGCTAGCGTACTGTCCAGGACAGGGGGATATGAGCAGTACTTC; CDR3aa: CSASVLSRTGGYEQYF
d_gene: TRBD1; v_gene: TRBV5-5; j_gene: TRBJ1-1; abundance: .; CDR3nt: TGCGCCAGCAGACCGCCAGGGGGTCCTGAAGCTTTCTTT; CDR3aa: CASRPPGGPEAFF
d_gene: TRBD1; v_gene: TRBV6-1; j_gene: TRBJ2-7; abundance: few; CDR3nt: TGTGCCAGCAGCTGGGACAGTAAAGACGAGCAGTACTTC; CDR3aa: CASSWDSKDEQYF
d_gene: TRBD1; v_gene: TRBV2; j_gene: TRBJ1-2; abundance: many; CDR3nt: TGTGCCAGCAGTGATACGACAGGGACGAACTATGGCTACACCTTC; CDR3aa: CASSDTTGTNYGYTF
d_gene: .; v_gene: TRBV3-1; j_gene: TRBJ2-7; abundance: many; CDR3nt: TGTGCCAGCAGCCAACGCTACGAGCAGTACTTC; CDR3aa: CASSQRYEQYF
d_gene: TRBD2; v_gene: TRBV18; j_gene: TRBJ2-1; abundance: many; CDR3nt: TGTGCCAGCTCACCGACCGTAGCGGGAGTGGGGAATGAGCAGTTCTTC; CDR3aa: CASSPTVAGVGNEQFF
d_gene: TRBD2; v_gene: TRBV24-1; j_gene: TRBJ2-2; abundance: .; CDR3nt: TGTGCCACCAGTGACTCCGGGACTAGCGGGGGCGAACCGTCGAACACCGGGGAGCTGTTTTTT; CDR3aa: CATSDSGTSGGEPSNTGELFF
d_gene: TRBD2; v_gene: TRBV5-1; j_gene: TRBJ2-1; abundance: many; CDR3nt: TGCGCCAGCAGCTCGGCTAGCGGCGACAATGAGCAGTTCTTC; CDR3aa: CASSSASGDNEQFF
d_gene: .; v_gene: TRBV19; j_gene: TRBJ2-1; abundance: many; CDR3nt: TGTGCCAGTAACAACGCGCTGCCGCCCCGGGAGCAGTTCTTC; CDR3aa: CASNNALPPREQFF
d_gene: TRBD2; v_gene: TRBV7-2; j_gene: TRBJ2-3; abundance: many; CDR3nt: TGTGCCAGCAGCTTAGATGCTAGCGGAAGCACAGATACGCAGTATTTT; CDR3aa: CASSLDASGSTDTQYF
d_gene: TRBD1; v_gene: TRBV15; j_gene: TRBJ1-2; abundance: many; CDR3nt: TGTGCCACCAGCAGAGATGGGCAGGGGGCGGGTGGCTACACCTTC; CDR3aa: CATSRDGQGAGGYTF
d_gene: TRBD2; v_gene: TRBV27; j_gene: TRBJ2-3; abundance: many; CDR3nt: TGTGCCAGCAGGAGACTAGCGGGTTCTGTCACAGATACGCAGTATTTT; CDR3aa: CASRRLAGSVTDTQYF
d_gene: TRBD2; v_gene: TRBV28; j_gene: TRBJ2-1; abundance: many; CDR3nt: TGTGCCAGCAGTGAGTCTAGCGGGAGTTCCTACAATGAGCAGTTCTTC; CDR3aa: CASSESSGSSYNEQFF
d_gene: TRBD1; v_gene: TRBV24-1; j_gene: TRBJ2-1; abundance: many; CDR3nt: TGTGCCACCAGTGATTCGTACAGGGGAATCGCCTCCTACAATGAGCAGTTCTTC; CDR3aa: CATSDSYRGIASYNEQFF
d_gene: .; v_gene: TRBV29-1; j_gene: TRBJ1-1; abundance: many; CDR3nt: TGCAGCGTCAGCCCGGGGGGTGAAGCTTTCTTT; CDR3aa: CSVSPGGEAFF
d_gene: .; v_gene: TRBV9; j_gene: TRBJ1-1; abundance: .; CDR3nt: TGTGCCAGCAGCGTAGGCTGGGGTTTGAGCACTGAAGCTTTCTTT; CDR3aa: CASSVGWGLSTEAFF
d_gene: .; v_gene: TRBV7-6; j_gene: TRBJ2-2; abundance: .; CDR3nt: TGTGCCAGCAGCTTAGCCTCAACCGGGACACAGTTAATCACCGGGAAGCTGTTTTTT; CDR3aa: CASSLASTGTQLITGKLFF
d_gene: .; v_gene: TRBV27; j_gene: TRBJ2-2; abundance: many; CDR3nt: TGTGCCAGCAAAAGGCTTAAAGGGGAGCTGTTTTTT; CDR3aa: CASKRLKGELFF
d_gene: .; v_gene: TRBV11-2; j_gene: TRBJ2-1; abundance: many; CDR3nt: TGTGCCAGCAGCTTAGATGTAGGTCCCAGTGAGCAGTTCTTC; CDR3aa: CASSLDVGPSEQFF
d_gene: TRBD1; v_gene: TRBV5-5; j_gene: TRBJ2-3; abundance: many; CDR3nt: TGTGCCAGCAGCTCCGGGACAGGGGGCAAGACAGATACGCAGTATTTT; CDR3aa: CASSSGTGGKTDTQYF
d_gene: .; v_gene: TRBV12-3/TRBV12-4; j_gene: TRBJ2-1; abundance: many; CDR3nt: TGTGCCAGCAGTGTAGGGACGAGCAATGAGCAGTTCTTC; CDR3aa: CASSVGTSNEQFF
d_gene: TRBD1; v_gene: TRBV29-1; j_gene: TRBJ2-5; abundance: many; CDR3nt: TGCAGCGTGGGAGGACAGGGGGCAGGAGAGACCCAGTACTTC; CDR3aa: CSVGGQGAGETQYF
d_gene: TRBD2; v_gene: TRBV7-3; j_gene: TRBJ2-2; abundance: many; CDR3nt: TGTGCCAGCAGCTTAAGGGGACTAGCGGTGAACACCGGGGAGCTGTTTTTT; CDR3aa: CASSLRGLAVNTGELFF
d_gene: .; v_gene: TRBV14; j_gene: TRBJ2-3; abundance: many; CDR3nt: TGTGCCAGCAGCCAAGGAGGGAGCGGCACAGATACGCAGTATTTT; CDR3aa: CASSQGGSGTDTQYF
d_gene: .; v_gene: TRBV9; j_gene: TRBJ2-3; abundance: few; CDR3nt: TGTGCCAGCAGCGTAGGTCCATACACAGATACGCAGTATTTT; CDR3aa: CASSVGPYTDTQYF
d_gene: TRBD2; v_gene: TRBV11-1; j_gene: TRBJ2-5; abundance: .; CDR3nt: TGTGCCAGCAGCCGGACTAGCGGGGGCCAAGAGACCCAGTACTTC; CDR3aa: CASSRTSGGQETQYF
d_gene: .; v_gene: TRBV9; j_gene: TRBJ2-7; abundance: many; CDR3nt: TGTGCCAGCAGCCCCGAGGGAGGAGATGTATCGGTATCCTACGAGCAGTACTTC; CDR3aa: CASSPEGGDVSVSYEQYF
d_gene: TRBD2; v_gene: TRBV24-1; j_gene: TRBJ2-7; abundance: many; CDR3nt: TGTGCCACCAGTGATCCGGGACTAGCGCAGGGGGTGGGTGAGCAGTACTTC; CDR3aa: CATSDPGLAQGVGEQYF
d_gene: .; v_gene: TRBV19; j_gene: TRBJ1-6; abundance: many; CDR3nt: TGTGCCAGTCAGGAGGAGAGCTCCTATAATTCACCCCTCCACTTT; CDR3aa: CASQEESSYNSPLHF
d_gene: .; v_gene: TRBV3-1; j_gene: TRBJ2-1; abundance: .; CDR3nt: TGTGCCAGCAGCCAAGTAGGAGACCAGGGTAATGAGCAGTTCTTC; CDR3aa: CASSQVGDQGNEQFF